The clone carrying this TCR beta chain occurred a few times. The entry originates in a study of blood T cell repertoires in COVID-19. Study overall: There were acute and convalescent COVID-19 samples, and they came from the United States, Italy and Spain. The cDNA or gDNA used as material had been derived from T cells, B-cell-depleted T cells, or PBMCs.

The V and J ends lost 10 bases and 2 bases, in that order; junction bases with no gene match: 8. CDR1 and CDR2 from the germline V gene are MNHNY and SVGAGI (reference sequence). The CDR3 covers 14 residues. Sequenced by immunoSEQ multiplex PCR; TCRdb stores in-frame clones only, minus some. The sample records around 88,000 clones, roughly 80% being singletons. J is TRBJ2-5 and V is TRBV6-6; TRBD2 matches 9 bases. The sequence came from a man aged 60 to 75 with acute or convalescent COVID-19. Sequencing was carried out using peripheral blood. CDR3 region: CATRQLAGQETQYF. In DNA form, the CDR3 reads TGTGCCACCCGCCAACTAGCGGGTCAAGAGACCCAGTACTTC.